The 26 T cell receptor beta chains listed next were all sequenced from one sample in a study of cytomegalovirus exposure and HLA in healthy donors. This PCR relied on a set of 60 Vbeta primers and 13 Jbeta primers. Method: immunoSEQ multiplex PCR; TCRdb's copy keeps in-frame clones and lacks some. The sample holds about 37,000 clones, around 81% seen once. Sequencing used PBMCs. The source of these receptors is a middle-aged woman in good health and CMV-seronegative.

The chain has TRBV4-1 and TRBJ1-1; 8 bases are a match to TRBD1. There are 15 residues in the CDR3. V lost 6 bases to trimming and J lost 1 base; unmatched junction nucleotides: 7. Germline V gives CDR1 MGHRA, CDR2 YSYEKL. CDR3 loop: CASRLLGTGNTEAFF. In DNA form, the CDR3 reads TGCGCCAGCAGACTCCTTGGGACAGGGAACACTGAAGCTTTCTTT.

The rearrangement links TRBV4-3 to TRBJ1-1; possibly TRBD1 for D (5 bases). Per the germline V gene, CDR1 is LGHNA and CDR2 is YSLEER. V was cut by 1 base and J by 5 bases, with 11 bases left in between. This CDR3 is 14 amino acids long. The CDR3 loop is CASSQVRGETEAFF. For the CDR3, the DNA is TGCGCCAGCAGCCAAGTTCGGGGGGAGACTGAAGCTTTCTTT.

This clone has a handful of counts. The chain uses TRBV2 and TRBJ1-5; tentatively, D is TRBD1 (6 bases). The CDR3 has 15 residues. Germline V gene data show CDR1 as SNHLY and CDR2 as FYNNEI. The V and J ends lost 4 bases and 1 base respectively, with 11 bases between them. The CDR3 is CASSAGGSSNQPQHF. CDR3 coding DNA: TGTGCCAGCAGTGCGGGGGGCAGCAGCAATCAGCCCCAGCATTTT.

The chain carries TRBV10-3 and TRBJ2-6, with TRBD1 as a possible D gene (5 bases). Germline V gene sequence: CDR1 ENHRY, CDR2 SYGVKD. There are 15 residues in the CDR3. V was shortened by 2 bases and J by 2 bases, with 7 bases between the two germline ends. CDR3 in amino acids: CAISELGAGANVLTF. CDR3 coding DNA: TGTGCCATCAGTGAGCTAGGGGCTGGGGCCAACGTCCTGACTTTC.

The chain has TRBV5-6 and TRBJ2-6; D call uncertain. Germline CDR1 SGHDT, CDR2 YYEEEE. Trimming shortened V by 2 bases and J by 2 bases, and 2 bases separated the two germline ends. CDR3 length equals 13 residues. The CDR3 spells CASSFTGANVLTF. The DNA of the CDR3 is TGTGCCAGCAGCTTTACTGGGGCCAACGTCCTGACTTTC.

The V and J genes are TRBV5-1 and TRBJ2-5, with 10 bases fitting TRBD2. The CDR3 is 16 residues long. V trimming: 2 bases; J trimming: 4 bases; junction bases outside the gene matches: 8. Germline V gives CDR1 SGHRS, CDR2 YFSETQ. This CDR3 reads CASSFGSGGGRETQYF. The CDR3 bases are TGCGCCAGCAGCTTCGGCAGCGGGGGGGGACGAGAGACCCAGTACTTC. Variable domain in full (rest from reference TRBV5-1 and TRBJ2-5): KAGVTQTPRYLIKTRGQQVTLSCSPISGHRSVSWYQQTPGQGLQFLFEYFSETQRNKGNFPGRFSGRQFSNSRSEMNVSTLELGDSALYLCASSFGSGGGRETQYFGPGTRLLVL.

CDR3 in DNA: TGTGCCAGCACAAACCGCGACGCTGGAGCCAATCAGCCCCAGCATTTT. Translating it yields CASTNRDAGANQPQHF. The chain recombines TRBV6-6 with TRBJ1-5; no reliable D call. V was clipped by 7 bases and J by 3 bases, with 19 bases between them. Per the germline V gene, CDR1 is MNHNY and CDR2 is SVGAGI (reference sequence). The CDR3 extends over 16 amino acids.

The V gene is TRBV6-6, the J gene TRBJ2-3; D remains unclear. Trimming took 5 bases from V and 6 from J, leaving 15 bases between them. Germline V lookup: CDR1 MNHNY, CDR2 SVGAGI (reference sequence). The CDR3 runs to 14 residues. Written as DNA, the CDR3 is TGTGCCAGCAGTGCCCAGATTATCTCCGATACGCAGTATTTT. This translates into CASSAQIISDTQYF.

This chain links TRBV2 with TRBJ1-5; 10 bases are shared with TRBD1. Trimming took 8 bases from V and 4 from J; bases not matched to a gene: 8. The CDR3 length is 15 residues. The germline gives CDR1 SNHLY, CDR2 FYNNEI. The CDR3 coding sequence is TGTGCCAGCGGCAGACAGGGGGCCCTGAATCAGCCCCAGCATTTT. Encoded protein: CASGRQGALNQPQHF.

This chain joins TRBV4-3 and TRBJ2-7; TRBD1 might be the D (6 bases). The CDR3 is 21 residues long. Trimming cost V 5 bases and J 8 bases, with 40 bases left between them. Germline CDR1 and CDR2: LGHNA and YSLEER. Here the CDR3 DNA reads TGCGCCAGCAGCAAAAGAAAGGGTTCCGGAAGAGGCTTAGGGGGACACTGTAAGCAGTACGTC. It yields the protein CASSKRKGSGRGLGGHCKQYV.

The V gene is TRBV14, the J gene TRBJ1-2; 8 nucleotides line up with TRBD1. The germline gives CDR1 SGHDN, CDR2 FVKESK. The CDR3 sequence is 15 residues long. Trimming at V came to 1 base and at J to 3 bases, leaving 4 bases not matched to a gene. The CDR3 loop reads CASSQGTGKDYGYTF. The DNA for the CDR3 is TGTGCCAGCAGCCAAGGGACAGGGAAGGACTATGGCTACACCTTC.

The rearrangement joins TRBV9 to TRBJ1-6; possible D gene TRBD1, 5 bases. The CDR3 consists of 15 residues. V was pared by 0 bases and J by 10 bases, with 14 bases between. The germline gives CDR1 SGDLS, CDR2 YYNGEE. In DNA, the CDR3 is TGTGCCAGCAGCGTAGCAGCAGGGCTAACATCACCCCTCCACTTT. It is translated as CASSVAAGLTSPLHF.

V is TRBV29-1 and J is TRBJ2-5; 9 nucleotides match TRBD1. The junction had 5 bases not matched to a gene; V was cut back by 7 bases and J by 5 bases. CDR1 is SQVTM and CDR2 is ANQGSEA in the germline V gene. The CDR3 has 12 amino acids. CDR3 region: CSGTGGEETQYF. The CDR3, as DNA: TGCAGCGGCACAGGGGGCGAGGAGACCCAGTACTTC.

CDR3 amino acids: CASSLETGRFSNEQFF. The CDR3 DNA is TGTGCCAGCAGCTTAGAGACAGGGAGATTTTCCAATGAGCAGTTCTTC. The chain carries TRBV7-6 and TRBJ2-1, with 7 bases matching TRBD1. This CDR3 region has 16 residues. CDR1 and CDR2 from the germline V gene are SGHVS and FNYEAQ. With 1 base clipped from V and 6 bases from J, the junction kept 9 bases outside the gene matches.

The chain joins TRBV28 to TRBJ2-2, with D unclear. The CDR3 contains 13 residues. CDR1 is MDHEN, CDR2 SYDVKM, per germline. With 8 bases removed from V and 3 bases from J, the gap between germline ends came to 10 bases. The CDR3 loop is CASRVEYTGELFF. CDR3 DNA sequence: TGTGCCAGCCGGGTAGAATACACCGGGGAGCTGTTTTTT.

The chain has TRBV9 and TRBJ2-5, with 14 bases lining up with TRBD2. V was clipped by 4 bases and J by 4 bases; unmatched bases: 3. Germline assignment: CDR1 SGDLS and CDR2 YYNGEE. The CDR3 consists of 15 residues. The CDR3 loop is CASSSGTSGGETQYF. CDR3 in DNA: TGTGCCAGCAGCTCAGGGACTAGCGGGGGAGAGACCCAGTACTTC.

This chain joins TRBV12-5 and TRBJ1-1; the D gene is possibly TRBD1 (5 bases). Per the germline V gene, CDR1 is LGHNT and CDR2 is FRNRAP. CDR3 size: 16 residues. Trimming took off 3 bases at V and 6 bases at J, with 20 bases between the two ends. The CDR3 loop is CASGLNLDREVAEAFF. The CDR3 DNA reads as TGTGCTAGTGGTTTAAACCTTGACAGAGAAGTGGCTGAAGCTTTCTTT.

The rearrangement uses TRBV6-1 and TRBJ2-1; no clear D gene. V was cut by 5 bases and J by 9 bases, with 11 bases left in between. The germline gives CDR1 MNHNS, CDR2 SASEGT. The CDR3 extends over 12 amino acids. The CDR3 sequence: CASSPPVREQFF. The CDR3 nucleotides read TGTGCCAGCAGTCCGCCGGTTCGTGAGCAGTTCTTC.

The chain is built from TRBV19 and TRBJ1-5, with D tentatively TRBD1 (5 bases). Per the germline V gene, CDR1 is LNHDA and CDR2 is SQIVND (reference sequence). Trimming pared 1 base from V and 4 bases from J, leaving 11 bases between. CDR3 length: 15 amino acids. The CDR3 DNA sequence: TGTGCCAGTAGTATAGTGGGCAGACAGAATCAGCCCCAGCATTTT. This gives the protein CASSIVGRQNQPQHF.

This chain links TRBV9 with TRBJ2-4; 8 nucleotides agree with TRBD2. Germline V lookup: CDR1 SGDLS, CDR2 YYNGEE. The CDR3 runs 20 residues. After removal of 3 bases from V and 1 base from J, the junction contained 18 bases not matched to a gene. CDR3: CASSEGIGSGGVGAKNIQYF. The CDR3 region has the DNA TGTGCCAGCAGCGAGGGGATTGGGAGCGGGGGAGTCGGGGCCAAAAACATTCAGTACTTC.

The chain couples TRBV7-2 to TRBJ2-5, with D tentatively TRBD1 (6 bases). V lost 7 bases and J lost 2, with 14 bases in between. Looked up from germline, CDR1 is SGHTA and CDR2 is FQGNSA. This CDR3 comprises 14 residues. The CDR3 here is CASTPYRGQETQYF. Written as DNA, the CDR3 is TGTGCCAGCACTCCCTATAGGGGGCAAGAGACCCAGTACTTC.

The V gene is TRBV28, the J gene TRBJ1-1; TRBD1 is a possible D gene (5 bases). Per germline, CDR1 MDHEN and CDR2 SYDVKM. This CDR3 region has 14 residues. Trimming pared 5 bases from V and 4 bases from J, leaving 14 bases between. The CDR3 reads CASSHQGWITEAFF. CDR3 coding DNA: TGTGCCAGCAGTCACCAGGGTTGGATCACTGAAGCTTTCTTT.

Points on this clone: This CDR3 is missing its conserved last phenylalanine or tryptophan, likely due to a read error. This rearrangement joins TRBV7-6 to TRBJ2-7, with 7 bases identical to TRBD1. Per germline, CDR1 SGHVS and CDR2 FNYEAQ. The CDR3 is 13 residues long. V was pared by 5 bases and J by 6 bases, with 7 bases of the junction left unmatched. CDR3 sequence reads: CASSPRQGREQYI. Here the CDR3 DNA reads TGTGCCAGCAGCCCGCGACAGGGTCGCGAGCAGTACATC.

The V gene is TRBV25-1, the J gene TRBJ2-5, with D uncertain. Trimming took 5 bases from V and 4 from J, leaving 14 bases between them. The CDR3 is 14 amino acids. Germline CDR1 is MGHDK and CDR2 is SYGVNS. DNA of the CDR3: TGTGCCAGCAGTAAGCAGGTGTTCGGAGAGACCCAGTACTTC. It is translated as CASSKQVFGETQYF.

The chain couples TRBV7-9 to TRBJ1-2, with 8 nucleotides matching TRBD1. The CDR3 extends over 13 amino acids. V lost 5 bases and J lost 5; bases outside the gene matches: 4. Germline CDR1 and CDR2: SEHNR and FQNEAQ (reference sequence). The CDR3 sequence: CASSPTGDYGYTF. CDR3 coding DNA: TGTGCCAGCAGCCCGACAGGGGATTATGGCTACACCTTC.

CDR3 in amino acids: CASSQGRGQPQHF. The DNA for the CDR3 is TGCGCCAGCAGTCAAGGCAGGGGTCAGCCCCAGCATTTT. J is TRBJ1-5 and V is TRBV23-1; maybe TRBD1 (6 bases). TRBV23-1 carries the ORF label, with uncertain function. The V end was cut by 2 bases, the J end by 6 bases, with 8 bases between. This CDR3 has 13 amino acids.